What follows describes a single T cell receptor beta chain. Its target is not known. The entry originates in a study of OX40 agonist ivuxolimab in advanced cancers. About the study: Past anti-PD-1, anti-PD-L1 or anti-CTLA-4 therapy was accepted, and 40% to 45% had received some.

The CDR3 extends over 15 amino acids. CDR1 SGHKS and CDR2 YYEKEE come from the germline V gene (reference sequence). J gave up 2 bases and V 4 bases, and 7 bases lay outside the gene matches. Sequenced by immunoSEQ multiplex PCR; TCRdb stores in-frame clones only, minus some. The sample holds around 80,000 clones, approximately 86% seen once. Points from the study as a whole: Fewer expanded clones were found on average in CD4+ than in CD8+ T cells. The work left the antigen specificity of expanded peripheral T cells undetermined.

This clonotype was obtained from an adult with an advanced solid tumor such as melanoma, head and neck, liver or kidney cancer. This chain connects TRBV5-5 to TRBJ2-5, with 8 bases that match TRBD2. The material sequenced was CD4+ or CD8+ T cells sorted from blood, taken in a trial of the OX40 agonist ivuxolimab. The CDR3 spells CASSAGTRTQETQYF. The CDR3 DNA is TGTGCCAGCAGCGCCGGGACTAGAACACAAGAGACCCAGTACTTC. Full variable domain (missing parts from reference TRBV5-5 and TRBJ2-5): DAGVTQSPTHLIKTRGQQVTLRCSPISGHKSVSWYQQVLGQGPQFIFQYYEKEERGRGNFPDRFSARQFPNYSSELNVNALLLGDSALYLCASSAGTRTQETQYFGPGTRLLVL.